This T cell receptor (beta chain) was obtained from a study of blood T cells in healthy people across ages. General study points: TCR beta diversity correlated strongly with naive T cell percentage.

The CDR3 is 17 residues long. With 0 bases clipped from V and 7 bases from J, the junction kept 9 bases outside the gene matches. The germline V gene encodes CDR1 SGHNT and CDR2 YENEEA. Aged about 6 to 95, donors were systemically healthy Caucasians from Russia. As regards this clonotype: Its antigen is unknown.

It was with a sample-barcoded 5' primer and a J-beta primer mix that a second PCR of about 6 to 11 cycles was run. TCRdb called the 5' RACE reads again in MiXCR, with one record for every CDR3 protein. This table has around 1.5 million distinct CDR3 sequences, around two fifths appearing once. J is TRBJ2-1 and V is TRBV11-3; 10 nucleotides match TRBD1. The origin of this receptor is a woman aged 18-29 years in good health. Source material: blood. The CDR3 region is CASSLDSGTGVRNEQFF. The CDR3 DNA reads TGTGCCAGCAGCTTAGATTCCGGGACAGGGGTTAGGAATGAGCAGTTCTTC.